Listed here are 5 T cell receptor beta chains from one sample, sequenced in a study of blood T cell repertoires in COVID-19. Profiled with immunoSEQ multiplex PCR; TCRdb holds only in-frame clones, not every one. This table holds about 530,000 clones, roughly 91% found once. Material for sequencing was peripheral blood. The origin of the receptors is a woman aged 50 to 60 with COVID-19, enrolled during active disease.

J is TRBJ2-7 and V is TRBV18, with D tentatively TRBD1 (5 bases). The CDR3 is made up of 14 amino acids. V dropped 2 bases and J dropped 6 bases, with 14 bases sitting between them. Germline loops: CDR1 KGHSH, CDR2 LQKENI. The CDR3 nucleotides are TGTGCCAGCTCACCAGTAGGCCAGGGTATCGAGCAGTACTTC. Residues: CASSPVGQGIEQYF.

This chain links TRBV25-1 with TRBJ2-6; D uncertain. Germline V gene sequence: CDR1 MGHDK, CDR2 SYGVNS. The CDR3 length is 13 residues. The germline V and J ends were trimmed by 5 bases and 3 bases, with 5 bases remaining between them. This CDR3 reads CASSPSGANVLTF. DNA of the CDR3: TGTGCCAGCAGTCCCAGTGGGGCCAACGTCCTGACTTTC. Full variable domain (missing parts from reference TRBV25-1 and TRBJ2-6): EADIYQTPRYLVIGTGKKITLECSQTMGHDKMYWYQQDPGMELHLIHYSYGVNSTEKGDLSSESTVSRIRTEHFPLTLESARPSHTSQYLCASSPSGANVLTFGAGSRLTVL.

The rearrangement joins TRBV20-1 to TRBJ1-2; D is unclear. The CDR3 loop spans 15 amino acids. CDR1 is DFQATT and CDR2 is SNEGSKA in the germline V gene (reference sequence). Trimming pared 3 bases from V and 1 base from J, leaving 15 bases between. CDR3 DNA: TGCAGTGCTAGTACCGCGGAGGAGGGTAACTATGGCTACACCTTC. Translated: CSASTAEEGNYGYTF.

Note on this clone: A junction boundary mismatches the germline segment, possibly from a read error. The rearrangement joins TRBV6-2 or TRBV6-3 to TRBJ2-1, with D possibly matching TRBD2 (7 bases). This CDR3 has 13 amino acids. CDR1 and CDR2 from the germline V gene are MNHEY and SVGEGT. CDR3 bases: TGTGCCAGCAGTCGGGGGGCCTACATTGAGCAGTTCTTC. Translating gives CASSRGAYIEQFF.

This chain joins TRBV13 and TRBJ1-2; tentative D call: TRBD1 (5 bases). This CDR3 has 13 amino acids. V was cut by 3 bases and J by 2 bases, with 7 bases left in between. Germline V gene lookup returns CDR1 PRHDT and CDR2 FYEKMQ (reference sequence). The CDR3 loop reads CASSFRENYGYTF. The CDR3 bases are TGTGCCAGCAGCTTCAGGGAAAACTATGGCTACACCTTC.